This T cell receptor (beta chain) was obtained from a study of T-cell reconstitution after alpha-beta-depleted transplantation in children. Study-wide results and caveats: In some patients, recipient T cells and intrathymic progenitors surviving conditioning explained high day-60 diversity. Counts and diversity of T cells one year after transplant came mostly from newly produced T cells. There were reportedly several hundred expanded graft clones from which alpha-beta T cells came about two months after transplant.

CDR3 length: 15 amino acids. V shed 6 bases and J 6 bases; nucleotides not matched to a gene: 11. Germline V gives CDR1 DFQATT, CDR2 SNEGSKA (reference sequence). TCRbeta library preparation incorporated unique molecular identifiers. TCRdb re-analysed the PCR reads in MiXCR, keeping a single row per CDR3 protein. This table has around 700,000 distinct CDR3 sequences, less than 15% appearing once. In its sample, this clonotype was seen many times. The antigen remains unidentified. The starting material was PBMCs, obtained before TCRalphabeta/CD19-depleted stem cell transplant. The V gene is TRBV20-1, the J gene TRBJ2-2; 9 bases align to TRBD1. The TCR sequence derives from a girl aged 2 to 10 with congenital amegakaryocytic thrombocytopenia, due to receive a stem cell transplant. CDR3: CSANNGTGLPGELFF. The CDR3 coding sequence is TGCAGTGCCAATAACGGGACAGGGTTGCCCGGGGAGCTGTTTTTT.